This T cell receptor beta chain was sequenced during a study of T-cell reconstitution after alpha-beta-depleted transplantation in children (dated by TCRdb to the mid-2010s). Background on the whole study: The study quantitatively tracked T-cell immune reconstitution after TCRalphabeta/CD19-depleted allogeneic hematopoietic cell transplantation in children using TCR repertoire profiling.

This sample's treatment or condition label indicates: allogeneic hematopoietic cell transplantation with graft depleted of TCRalphabeta T cells and CD19 B cells. The children who served as transplant recipients had been given grafts of TCRalphabeta/CD19-depleted allogeneic hematopoietic cells. V gives up 5 bases and J gives up 2 bases, and the segment between their germline ends measures 18 bases. CDR1 and CDR2 are drawn from the germline V gene: SGHTA, FQGTGA. From the cysteine up to the phenylalanine, the CDR3 has a length of 16 residues. This entry keeps only the CDR3 DNA: 48 bases, framed from base 1. Study-wide conclusions, independent of this receptor: In some patients, high TCRbeta diversity at day 60 was attributed to recipient T cells and intrathymic progenitors that had survived conditioning. The apparently early alphabetaT-cell count recovery about two months after transplant was reportedly dependent on only several hundred rapidly expanded clones derived from non-depleted graft cells. Hyperexpanded clone frequencies declined over subsequent months; after one year, T-cell counts and TCRbeta diversity were mostly attributed to newly produced T cells.

This clonotype came up many times. Which antigen it targets is not known. Within one base of it there is no much larger clone, and no base qualities were kept. Libraries were prepared through PCR. Sequencing was performed on an Illumina HiSeq 2500. Molecular barcoding was employed in the preparation of TCR libraries, with unique molecular identifiers being used to normalize TCRbeta repertoire quantification. The public sequencing data were trimmed at Q25 with fastp and processed into clonotypes with MiXCR by TCRdb, which kept only in-frame beta chains. Rows merge per CDR3 protein into single entries with the most common DNA and genes. In this sample the table shows over 100,000 distinct CDR3 sequences, 7.5% to 9.5% of which occur a single time. The ten largest clones add up to around 15% of the sample.

Rearrangement joined TRBV7-3 to TRBJ2-5; TRBD1 is a weak D gene call, 5 bases matching. The material sequenced was PBMCs, taken before TCRalphabeta/CD19-depleted stem cell transplant. The TCR originated in a boy aged 2-15 years with acute lymphoblastic leukemia, due to receive a stem cell transplant. The CDR3 protein sequence reads: CASSPLRQPRQETQYF. Here is the DNA: TGTGCCAGCAGCCCGCTCAGACAGCCACGACAAGAGACCCAGTACTTC.